This passage covers 5 T cell receptor beta chains from one sample sequenced in a study of shared clonotypes between healthy human individuals. Clones were sequenced by immunoSEQ multiplex PCR, and TCRdb holds only the in-frame ones, with some missing. The data contain about 700,000 clones, about 74% of them singletons. The sample was memory CD4+ T cells sorted from blood. Sample subset: CD45RA-negative fraction. Receptors originate from a woman aged 30 to 39 in good health.

This clone has just a few counts. This may be a read error: a much more frequent sequence differs by one nucleotide. Other DNA sequences of this sample code for an identical CDR3. The V gene is TRBV28, the J gene TRBJ1-5; no reliable D call. Germline CDR1 MDHEN, CDR2 SYDVKM. The CDR3 length is 11 residues. V shed 3 bases and J shed 3 bases, with 0 bases lying between them. The CDR3, as DNA: TGTGCCAGCAGTTTCAATCAGCCCCAGCATTTT. Its translation is CASSFNQPQHF. The full variable domain, with the rest looked up from reference TRBV28 and TRBJ1-5, is DVKVTQSSRYLVKRTGEKVFLECVQDMDHENMFWYRQDPGLGLRLIYFSYDVKMKEKGDIPEGYSVSREKKERFSLILESASTNQTSMYLCASSFNQPQHFGDGTRLSIL.

The chain recombines TRBV7-9 with TRBJ2-7; D not resolved. The CDR3 has 13 amino acids. Germline assignment: CDR1 SEHNR and CDR2 FQNEAQ (reference sequence). Trimming removed 2 bases from V and 3 bases from J, with 8 bases in between. The CDR3 sequence is CASSLLASYEQYF. The DNA of the CDR3 is TGTGCCAGCAGCTTATTGGCTAGCTACGAGCAGTACTTC.

V gene TRBV14 combines with J gene TRBJ2-3; D might be TRBD2 (5 bases). The CDR3 runs 14 residues. The germline V gene encodes CDR1 SGHDN and CDR2 FVKESK. Trimming pared 1 base from V and 2 bases from J, leaving 7 bases between. This CDR3 is CASSQGLNTDTQYF. Here the CDR3 DNA reads TGTGCCAGCAGCCAAGGACTAAACACAGATACGCAGTATTTT.

This chain's CDR3 is CASSLGTFSGNTIYF. The CDR3 coding sequence is TGTGCCAGCAGCTTAGGAACCTTCTCTGGAAACACCATATATTTT. The chain uses TRBV7-2 and TRBJ1-3; no definite D call. The germline gives CDR1 SGHTA, CDR2 FQGNSA. This CDR3 comprises 15 residues. The V end was cut by 1 base, the J end by 0 bases, with 7 bases between. The variable domain in full, with the rest retrieved from reference TRBV7-2 and TRBJ1-3, is GAGVSQSPSNKVTEKGKDVELRCDPISGHTALYWYRQSLGQGLEFLIYFQGNSAPDKSGLPSDRFSAERTGGSVSTLTIQRTQQEDSAVYLCASSLGTFSGNTIYFGEGSWLTVV.

This sequence joins TRBV5-1 and TRBJ2-6; 7 bases are a match to TRBD1. Germline CDR1 reads SGHRS; CDR2 reads YFSETQ. Trimming removed 4 bases from V and 2 bases from J; junction bases left unmatched: 9. This CDR3 has 17 amino acids. In nucleotides, the CDR3 is TGCGCCAGCAGCCCGTTACCGGACAGGACTGGGGCCAACGTCCTGACTTTC. Encoded protein: CASSPLPDRTGANVLTF.